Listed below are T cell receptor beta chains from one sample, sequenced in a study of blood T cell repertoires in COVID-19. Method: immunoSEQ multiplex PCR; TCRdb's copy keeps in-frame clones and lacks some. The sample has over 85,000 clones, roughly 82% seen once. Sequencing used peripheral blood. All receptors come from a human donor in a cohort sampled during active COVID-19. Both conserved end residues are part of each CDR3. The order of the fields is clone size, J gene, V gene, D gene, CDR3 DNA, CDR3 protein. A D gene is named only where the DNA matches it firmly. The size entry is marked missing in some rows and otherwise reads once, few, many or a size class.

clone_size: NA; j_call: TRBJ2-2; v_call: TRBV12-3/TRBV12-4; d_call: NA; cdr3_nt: TGTGCCAGCAGTCCCCAGAACACCGGGGAGCTGTTTTTT; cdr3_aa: CASSPQNTGELFF
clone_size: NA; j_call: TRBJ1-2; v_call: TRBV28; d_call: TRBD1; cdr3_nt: TGTGCCAGCAGGACACGATGGAAGACAGGGTTCGATGGCTACACCTTC; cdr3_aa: CASRTRWKTGFDGYTF
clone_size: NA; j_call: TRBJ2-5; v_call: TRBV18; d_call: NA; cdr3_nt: TGTGCCAGCTCACCACCGAGGTTCGAGACCCAGTACTTC; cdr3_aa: CASSPPRFETQYF
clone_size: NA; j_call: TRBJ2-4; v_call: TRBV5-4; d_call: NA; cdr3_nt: TGTGCCAGCAGCTTGGCAGGGGTTGGCAAAAACATTCAGTACTTC; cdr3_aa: CASSLAGVGKNIQYF
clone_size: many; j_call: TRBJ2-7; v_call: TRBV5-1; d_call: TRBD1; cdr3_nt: TGCGCCAGCAGCTCCCCTTTACCGGGACAGGGCTGGATCGAGCAGTACTTC; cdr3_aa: CASSSPLPGQGWIEQYF
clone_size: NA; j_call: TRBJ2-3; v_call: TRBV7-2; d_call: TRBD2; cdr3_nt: TGTGCCAGCAACAGGAGGAGCGGGGGCTTCCCAAGCACAGATACGCAGTATTTT; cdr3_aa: CASNRRSGGFPSTDTQYF
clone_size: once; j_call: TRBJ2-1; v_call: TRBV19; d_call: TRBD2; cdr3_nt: TGTGCCAGTGGGCTTACTAGCGGGGGAATGTACAATGAGCAGTTCTTC; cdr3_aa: CASGLTSGGMYNEQFF
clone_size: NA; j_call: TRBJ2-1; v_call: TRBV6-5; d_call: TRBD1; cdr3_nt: TGTGCCAGCAATAAGGGGGCGCGGGTTAATGAGCAGTTCTTC; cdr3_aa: CASNKGARVNEQFF
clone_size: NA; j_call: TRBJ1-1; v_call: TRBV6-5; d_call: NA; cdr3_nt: TGTGCCAGCAGTTACTTTCAGGGAGGGGCTGAAGCTTTCTTT; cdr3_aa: CASSYFQGGAEAFF
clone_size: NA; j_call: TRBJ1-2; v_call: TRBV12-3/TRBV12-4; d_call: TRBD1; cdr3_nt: TGTGCCAGCAGTTCACAGGGGGGCTATGGCTACACCTTC; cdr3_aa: CASSSQGGYGYTF
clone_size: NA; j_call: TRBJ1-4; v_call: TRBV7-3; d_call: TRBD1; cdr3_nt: TGTGCCAGCAGCCGTGGGACAGGCGAAAAACTGTTTTTT; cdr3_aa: CASSRGTGEKLFF
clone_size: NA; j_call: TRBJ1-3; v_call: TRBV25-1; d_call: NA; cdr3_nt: TGTGCCAGCACCCCCCCCGGGAGCTCTGGAAACACCATATATTTT; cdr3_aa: CASTPPGSSGNTIYF
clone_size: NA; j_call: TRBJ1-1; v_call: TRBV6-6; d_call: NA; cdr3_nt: TGTGCCAGCAGTTACTCGTCACGGGGGGTCGCTGAAGCTTTCTTT; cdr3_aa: CASSYSSRGVAEAFF
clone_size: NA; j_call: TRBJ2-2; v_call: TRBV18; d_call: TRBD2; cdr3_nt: TGTGCCAGCTCGGAACTAGCGGGGGGTCCCACCGGGGAGCTGTTTTTT; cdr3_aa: CASSELAGGPTGELFF
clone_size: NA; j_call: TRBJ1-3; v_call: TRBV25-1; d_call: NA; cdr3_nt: TGTGCCAGCAGTCGACTAGGGGCTGGAAACACCATATATTTT; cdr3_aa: CASSRLGAGNTIYF
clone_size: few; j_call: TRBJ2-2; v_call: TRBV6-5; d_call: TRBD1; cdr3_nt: TGTGCCAGCGGACCGGGACAGGCGTCGACCGGGGAGCTGTTTTTT; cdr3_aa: CASGPGQASTGELFF
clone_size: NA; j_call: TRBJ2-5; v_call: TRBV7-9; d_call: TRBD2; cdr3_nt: TGTGCCAGCAGCCCCCTAGCGGGGGGGCCTGGAGAGACCCAGTACTTC; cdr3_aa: CASSPLAGGPGETQYF
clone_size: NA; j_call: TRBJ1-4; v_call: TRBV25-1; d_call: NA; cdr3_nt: TGTGCCAGCAGTGAACCGGGGAATGAAAAACTGTTTTTT; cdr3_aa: CASSEPGNEKLFF
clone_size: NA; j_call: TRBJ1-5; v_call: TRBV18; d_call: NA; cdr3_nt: TGTGCCAGCTCACGAGGGACAAGGGGGTCCAATCAGCCCCAGCATTTT; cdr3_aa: CASSRGTRGSNQPQHF
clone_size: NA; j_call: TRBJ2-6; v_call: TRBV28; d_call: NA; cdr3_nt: TGTGCCAGCGCTAGGGGAGGTGGTACTGGGGCCAACGTCCTGACTTTC; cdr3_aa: CASARGGGTGANVLTF
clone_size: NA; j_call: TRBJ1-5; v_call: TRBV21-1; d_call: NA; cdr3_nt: TGTGCCAGCAGCTCCCGGGACAGTAATCAGCCCCAGCATTTT; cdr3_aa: CASSSRDSNQPQHF
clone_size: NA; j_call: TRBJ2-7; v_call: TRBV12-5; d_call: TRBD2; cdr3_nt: TGTGCTAGTGGTTTGACGGCTAGCGGGTCCGAAGACTTC; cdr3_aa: CASGLTASGSEDF
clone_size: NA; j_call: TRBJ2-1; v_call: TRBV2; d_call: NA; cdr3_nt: TGTGCCAGCACGATCGCGAAATACAATGAGCAGTTCTTC; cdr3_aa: CASTIAKYNEQFF
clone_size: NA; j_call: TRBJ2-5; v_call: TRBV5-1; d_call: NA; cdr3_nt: TGCGCCAGCAGCTTACAGGGTTCGGAGACCCAGTACTTC; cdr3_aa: CASSLQGSETQYF
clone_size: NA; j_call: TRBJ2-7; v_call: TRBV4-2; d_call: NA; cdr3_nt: TGTGCCAGCAGCCAAGACCTGGGGCGGGAGCAGTACTTC; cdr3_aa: CASSQDLGREQYF
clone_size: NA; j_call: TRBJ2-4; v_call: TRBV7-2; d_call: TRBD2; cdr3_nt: TGTGCCAGCAGCTTAGACGTAAGGACTAGCGCAAAAAACATTCAGTACTTC; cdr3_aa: CASSLDVRTSAKNIQYF
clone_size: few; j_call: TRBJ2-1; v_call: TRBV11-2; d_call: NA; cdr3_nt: TGTGCCAGCAGCTCGCCGCGGGGGCGAAATGAGCAGTTCTTC; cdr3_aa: CASSSPRGRNEQFF
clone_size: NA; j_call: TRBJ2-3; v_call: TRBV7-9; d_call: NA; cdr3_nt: TGTGCCAGCAGCCCCCCTGGGGGCGGGAGTAGCACAGATACGCAGTATTTT; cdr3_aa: CASSPPGGGSSTDTQYF
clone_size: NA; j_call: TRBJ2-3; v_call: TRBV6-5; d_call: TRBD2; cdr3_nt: TGTGCCAGCAGCACGGTCCGGGAGGGCACAGATACGCAGTATTTT; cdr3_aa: CASSTVREGTDTQYF
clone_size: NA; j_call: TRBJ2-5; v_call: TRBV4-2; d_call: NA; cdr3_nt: TGTGCCAGCAGCCAAGAGAAAGGTGGGGGGGCCATTCAGGCCCAGTACTTC; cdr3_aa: CASSQEKGGGAIQAQYF
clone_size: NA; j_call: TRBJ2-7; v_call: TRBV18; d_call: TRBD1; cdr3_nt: TGTGCCAGCTCACCACCGTCGCGACAGGGGGCATACGAGCAGTACTTC; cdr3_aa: CASSPPSRQGAYEQYF
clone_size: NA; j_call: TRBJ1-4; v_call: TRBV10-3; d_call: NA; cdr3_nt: TGTGCCATCAGTGAGGTGCGAAATGAAAAACTGTTTTTT; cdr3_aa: CAISEVRNEKLFF
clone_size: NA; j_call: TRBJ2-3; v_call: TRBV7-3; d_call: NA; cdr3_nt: TGTGCCAGCAGCAAAGGGGGGGGCACAGATACGCAGTATTTT; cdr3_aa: CASSKGGGTDTQYF
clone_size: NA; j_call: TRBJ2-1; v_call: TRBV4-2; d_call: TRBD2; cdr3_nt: TGTGCCAGCAGCCGAACTAGCGACAGCTCCTACAATGAGCAGTTCTTC; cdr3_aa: CASSRTSDSSYNEQFF
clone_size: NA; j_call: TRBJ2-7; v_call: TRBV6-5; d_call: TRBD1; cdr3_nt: TGTGCTAGCAGGGGGCACACCTACGAGCAGTACTTC; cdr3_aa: CASRGHTYEQYF
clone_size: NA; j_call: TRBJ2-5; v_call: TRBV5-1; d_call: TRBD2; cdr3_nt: TGCGCCAGCAGCTTGGCTAGCGGGGGCGGGGAGACCCAGTACTTC; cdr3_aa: CASSLASGGGETQYF
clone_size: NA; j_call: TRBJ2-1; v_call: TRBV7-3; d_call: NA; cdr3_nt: TGTGCCAGCAGCTTAGCGGACAGCTCCTACAATGAGCAGTTCTTC; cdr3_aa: CASSLADSSYNEQFF
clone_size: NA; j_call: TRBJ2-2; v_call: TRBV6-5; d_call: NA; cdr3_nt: TGTGCCAGCAGACTTACTAGCACCGGGGAGCTGTTTTTT; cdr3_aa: CASRLTSTGELFF
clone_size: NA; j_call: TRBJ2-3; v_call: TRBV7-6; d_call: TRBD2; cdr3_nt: TGTGCCAGCAGCTTGGGTCCTAGCGGGGGTCCAGATACGCAGTATTTT; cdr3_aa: CASSLGPSGGPDTQYF
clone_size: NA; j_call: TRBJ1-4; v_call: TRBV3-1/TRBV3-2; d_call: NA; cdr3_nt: TGTGCCAGCAGCACTATCGATTCCGCCCCGTTTTTT; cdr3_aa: CASSTIDSAPFF
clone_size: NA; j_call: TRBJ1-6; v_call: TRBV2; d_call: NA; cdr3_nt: TGTGCCAGCAGGACACAGGGATACAATTCACCCCTCCACTTT; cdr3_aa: CASRTQGYNSPLHF
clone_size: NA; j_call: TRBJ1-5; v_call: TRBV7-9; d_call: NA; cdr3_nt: TGTGCCAGCAGCCGGGGGACCTTCCTAGATCAGCCCCAGCATTTT; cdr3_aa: CASSRGTFLDQPQHF
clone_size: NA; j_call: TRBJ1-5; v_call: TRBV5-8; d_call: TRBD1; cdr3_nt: TGTGCCAGCACCATCTGGGGACAGGGTAACAATCAGCCCCAGCATTTT; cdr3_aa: CASTIWGQGNNQPQHF
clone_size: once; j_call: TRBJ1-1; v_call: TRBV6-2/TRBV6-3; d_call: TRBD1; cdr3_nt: TGTGCCAGCAGTTACGGACAGGTTACTATGAACACTGAAGCTTTCTTT; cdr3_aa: CASSYGQVTMNTEAFF
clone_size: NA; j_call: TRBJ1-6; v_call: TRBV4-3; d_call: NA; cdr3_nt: TGCGCCAGCAGCCAAGACGGGAATTCACCCCTCCACTTT; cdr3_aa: CASSQDGNSPLHF
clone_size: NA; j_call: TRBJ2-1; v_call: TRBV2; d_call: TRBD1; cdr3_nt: TGTGCCAGCAGGAGGGACAGGGGGCGAGATGAGCAGTTCTTC; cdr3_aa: CASRRDRGRDEQFF
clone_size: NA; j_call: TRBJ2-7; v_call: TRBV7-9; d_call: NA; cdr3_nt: TGTGCCAGCAGCTTAGGGGTGGGGGAGGCTCCCTACGAGCAGTACTTC; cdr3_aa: CASSLGVGEAPYEQYF
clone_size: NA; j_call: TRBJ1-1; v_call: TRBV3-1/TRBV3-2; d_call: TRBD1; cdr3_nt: TGTGCCAGCAGCCAGCCGGGACAGATCACTGAAGCTTTCTTT; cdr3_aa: CASSQPGQITEAFF
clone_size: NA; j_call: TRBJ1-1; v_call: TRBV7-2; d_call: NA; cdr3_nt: TGTGCCAGCAGACCAGCAGGACGGGGGACTGAAGCTTTCTTT; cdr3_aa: CASRPAGRGTEAFF
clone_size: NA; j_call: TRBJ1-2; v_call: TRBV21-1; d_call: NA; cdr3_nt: TGTGCCAGCAGCAAAGCAGGTAGGACTGAAATCTATGGCTACACCTTC; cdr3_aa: CASSKAGRTEIYGYTF
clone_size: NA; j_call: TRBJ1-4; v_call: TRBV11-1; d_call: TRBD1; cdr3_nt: TGTGCCAGCAGCAACCGGGACAGGGATGAAAAACTGTTTTTT; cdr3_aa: CASSNRDRDEKLFF
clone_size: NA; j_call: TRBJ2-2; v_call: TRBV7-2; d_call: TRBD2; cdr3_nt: TGTGCCAGCAGCATGAGGGGCGGGGGCACCGGGGAGCTGTTTTTT; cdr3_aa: CASSMRGGGTGELFF
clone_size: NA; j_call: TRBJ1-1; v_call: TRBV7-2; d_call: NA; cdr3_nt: TGTGCCAGCAGCTTATTTGAGGGGAACACTGAAGCTTTCTTT; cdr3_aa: CASSLFEGNTEAFF
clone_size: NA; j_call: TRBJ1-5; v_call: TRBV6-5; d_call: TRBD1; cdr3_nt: TGTGCCAGCAGCCCCGGGACAGGGGGACCTCAGCCCCAGCATTTT; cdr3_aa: CASSPGTGGPQPQHF